The TCR beta chain described here comes from a study of CD8+ T cells in alopecia areata. The CDR3 is 12 residues long. V shed 8 bases and J shed 3 bases, with 13 bases lying between them. CDR1 and CDR2 from the germline V gene are SQVTM and ANQGSEA. T lymphocytes (CD4+ and CD8+) were sorted from PBMCs. Extraction and reverse transcription of RNA yielded cDNA as the sequencing template. Assay used: immunoSEQ multiplex PCR; TCRdb lists only in-frame clones, some missing. The sample includes roughly 250,000 clones, roughly 69% of them seen just once. The receptor was derived from a human donor with alopecia areata. The rearrangement uses TRBV29-1 and TRBJ2-5, with TRBD2 as a possible D gene (5 bases). Specimen: CD4+ T cells sorted from blood, collected at week 0. The CDR3 nucleotides are TGCAGCTCCACGCGGGCAGAAGAGACCCAGTACTTC. Residues: CSSTRAEETQYF.